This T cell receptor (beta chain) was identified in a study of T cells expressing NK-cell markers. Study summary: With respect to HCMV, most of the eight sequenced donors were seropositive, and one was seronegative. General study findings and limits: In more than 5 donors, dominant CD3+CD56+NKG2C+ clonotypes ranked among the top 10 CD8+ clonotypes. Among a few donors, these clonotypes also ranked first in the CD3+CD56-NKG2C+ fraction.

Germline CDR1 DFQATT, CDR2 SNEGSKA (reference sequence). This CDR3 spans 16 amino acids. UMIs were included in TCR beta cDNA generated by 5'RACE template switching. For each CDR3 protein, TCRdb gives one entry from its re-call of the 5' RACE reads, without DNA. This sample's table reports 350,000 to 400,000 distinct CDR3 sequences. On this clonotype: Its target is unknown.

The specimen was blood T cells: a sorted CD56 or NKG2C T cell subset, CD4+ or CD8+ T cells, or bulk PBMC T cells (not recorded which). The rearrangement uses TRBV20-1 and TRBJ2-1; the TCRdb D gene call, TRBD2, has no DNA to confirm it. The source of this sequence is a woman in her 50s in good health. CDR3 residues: CSASLLAGGSYNEQFF.